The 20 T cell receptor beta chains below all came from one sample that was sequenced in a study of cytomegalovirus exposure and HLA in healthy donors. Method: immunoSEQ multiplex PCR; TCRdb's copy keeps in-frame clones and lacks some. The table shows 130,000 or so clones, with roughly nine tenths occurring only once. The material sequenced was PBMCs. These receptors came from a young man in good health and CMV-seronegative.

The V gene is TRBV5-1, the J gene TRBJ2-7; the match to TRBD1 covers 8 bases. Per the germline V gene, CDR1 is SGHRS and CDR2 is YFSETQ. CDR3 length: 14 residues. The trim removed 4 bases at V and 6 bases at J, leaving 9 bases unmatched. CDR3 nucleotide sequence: TGCGCCAGCAGCCCGCGGACAGGGTTGGGCGAGCAGTACTTC. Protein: CASSPRTGLGEQYF.

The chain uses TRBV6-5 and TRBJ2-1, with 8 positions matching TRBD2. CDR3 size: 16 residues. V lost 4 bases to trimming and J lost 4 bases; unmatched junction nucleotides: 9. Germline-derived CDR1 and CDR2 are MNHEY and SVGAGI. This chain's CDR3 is CASSSRTSPSYNEQFF. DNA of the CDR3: TGTGCCAGCAGTTCGAGGACTAGCCCGTCTTACAATGAGCAGTTCTTC.

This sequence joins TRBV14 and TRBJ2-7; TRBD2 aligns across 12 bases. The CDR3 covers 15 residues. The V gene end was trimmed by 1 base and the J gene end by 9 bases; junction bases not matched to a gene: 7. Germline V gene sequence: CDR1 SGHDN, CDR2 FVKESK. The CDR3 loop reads CASSQGTSGTIRQYF. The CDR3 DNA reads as TGTGCCAGCAGCCAAGGGACTAGCGGGACAATTAGGCAGTACTTC.

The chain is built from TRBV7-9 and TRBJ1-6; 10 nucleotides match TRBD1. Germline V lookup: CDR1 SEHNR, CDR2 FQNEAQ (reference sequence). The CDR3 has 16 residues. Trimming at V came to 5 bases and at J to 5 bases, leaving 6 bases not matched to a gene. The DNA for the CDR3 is TGTGCCAGCAGCCCGTGGGACAGGGGAAATAATTCACCCCTCCACTTT. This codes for CASSPWDRGNNSPLHF.

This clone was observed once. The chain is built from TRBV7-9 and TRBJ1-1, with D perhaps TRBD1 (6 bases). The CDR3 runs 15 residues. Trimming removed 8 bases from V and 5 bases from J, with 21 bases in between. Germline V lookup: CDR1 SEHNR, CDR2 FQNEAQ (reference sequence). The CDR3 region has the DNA TGTGCCAGCGGACTTTCGAGAGGGGGAAGTACTGAAGCTTTCTTT. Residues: CASGLSRGGSTEAFF.

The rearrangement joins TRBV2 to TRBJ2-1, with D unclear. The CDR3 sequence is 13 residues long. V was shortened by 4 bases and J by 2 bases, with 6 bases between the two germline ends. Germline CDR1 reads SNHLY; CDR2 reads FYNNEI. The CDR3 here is CASSGHTYNEQFF. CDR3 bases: TGTGCCAGCAGTGGACATACCTACAATGAGCAGTTCTTC.

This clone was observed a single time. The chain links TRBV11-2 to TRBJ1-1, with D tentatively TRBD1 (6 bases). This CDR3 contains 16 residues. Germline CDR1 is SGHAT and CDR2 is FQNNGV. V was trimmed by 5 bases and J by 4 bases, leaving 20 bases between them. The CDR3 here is CASSRSEQGQRTEAFF. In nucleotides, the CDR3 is TGTGCCAGCAGCAGATCGGAACAGGGTCAGCGCACTGAAGCTTTCTTT.

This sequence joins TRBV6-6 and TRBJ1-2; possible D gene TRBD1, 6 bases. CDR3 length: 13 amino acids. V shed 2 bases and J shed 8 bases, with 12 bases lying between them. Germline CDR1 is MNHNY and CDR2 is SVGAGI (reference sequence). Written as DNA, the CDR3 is TGTGCCAGCAGTTACACAACAGGGCACGGCTACACCTTC. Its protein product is CASSYTTGHGYTF.

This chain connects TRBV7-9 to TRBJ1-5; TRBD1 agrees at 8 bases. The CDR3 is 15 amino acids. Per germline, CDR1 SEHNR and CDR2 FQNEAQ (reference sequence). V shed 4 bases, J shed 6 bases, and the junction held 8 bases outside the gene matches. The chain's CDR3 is CASSSGGVYSQPQHF. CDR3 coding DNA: TGTGCCAGCAGCTCAGGGGGCGTGTACTCTCAGCCCCAGCATTTT.

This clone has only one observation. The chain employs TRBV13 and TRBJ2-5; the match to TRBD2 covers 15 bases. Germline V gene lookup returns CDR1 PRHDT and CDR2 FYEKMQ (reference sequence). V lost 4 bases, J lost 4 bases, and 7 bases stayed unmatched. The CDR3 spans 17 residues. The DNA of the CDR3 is TGTGCCAGCAGCTGGTGGACTAGCGGGGGGGCGAGAGAGACCCAGTACTTC. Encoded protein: CASSWWTSGGARETQYF.

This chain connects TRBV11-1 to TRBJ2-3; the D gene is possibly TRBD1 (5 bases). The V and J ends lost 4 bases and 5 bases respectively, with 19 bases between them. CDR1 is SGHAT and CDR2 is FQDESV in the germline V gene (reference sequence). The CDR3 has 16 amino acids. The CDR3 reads CASSSQTDFRVDTQYF. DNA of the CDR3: TGTGCCAGCAGCTCCCAGACAGACTTTCGAGTAGATACGCAGTATTTT.

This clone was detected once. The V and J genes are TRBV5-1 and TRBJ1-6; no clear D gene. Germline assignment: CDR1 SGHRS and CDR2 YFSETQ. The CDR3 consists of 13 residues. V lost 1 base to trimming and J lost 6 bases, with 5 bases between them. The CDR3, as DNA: TGCGCCAGCAGCTTGAACAGTAATTCACCCCTCCACTTT. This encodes CASSLNSNSPLHF.

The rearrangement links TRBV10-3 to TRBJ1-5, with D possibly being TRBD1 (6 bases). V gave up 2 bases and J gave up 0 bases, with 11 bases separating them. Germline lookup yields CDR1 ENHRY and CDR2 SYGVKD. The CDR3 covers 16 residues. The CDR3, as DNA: TGTGCCATCAGTGAGGGGCTAGGGGGTAGCAATCAGCCCCAGCATTTT. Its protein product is CAISEGLGGSNQPQHF.

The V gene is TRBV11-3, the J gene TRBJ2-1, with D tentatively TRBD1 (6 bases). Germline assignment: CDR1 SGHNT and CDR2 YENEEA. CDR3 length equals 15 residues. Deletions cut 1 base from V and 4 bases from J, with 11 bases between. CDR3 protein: CASSLAQGKYNEQFF. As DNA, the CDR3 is TGTGCCAGCAGCTTAGCCCAGGGGAAGTACAATGAGCAGTTCTTC.

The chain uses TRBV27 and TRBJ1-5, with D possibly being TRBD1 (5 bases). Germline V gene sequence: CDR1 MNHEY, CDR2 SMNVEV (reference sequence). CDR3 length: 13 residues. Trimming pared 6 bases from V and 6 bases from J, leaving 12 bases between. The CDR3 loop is CASSPPGGQPQHF. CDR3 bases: TGTGCCAGCAGCCCACCCGGGGGTCAGCCCCAGCATTTT.

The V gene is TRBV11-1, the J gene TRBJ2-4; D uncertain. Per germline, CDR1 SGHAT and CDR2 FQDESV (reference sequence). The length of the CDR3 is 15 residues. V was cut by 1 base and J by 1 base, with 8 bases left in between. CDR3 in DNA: TGTGCCAGCAGCTTAGGGCGGTCCGCCAAAAACATTCAGTACTTC. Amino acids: CASSLGRSAKNIQYF.

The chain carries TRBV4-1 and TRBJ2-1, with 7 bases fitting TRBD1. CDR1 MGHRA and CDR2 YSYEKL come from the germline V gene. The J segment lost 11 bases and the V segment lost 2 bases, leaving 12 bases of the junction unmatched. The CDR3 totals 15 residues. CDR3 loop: CASSQRQGFDSQQFF. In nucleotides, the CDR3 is TGCGCCAGCAGCCAAAGACAGGGTTTTGACTCCCAGCAGTTCTTC.

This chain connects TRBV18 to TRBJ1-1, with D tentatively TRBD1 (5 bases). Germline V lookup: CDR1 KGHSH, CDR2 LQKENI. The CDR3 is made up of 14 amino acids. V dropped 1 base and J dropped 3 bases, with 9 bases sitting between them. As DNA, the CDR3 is TGTGCCAGCTCACCACTGGCCAGGGACACTGAAGCTTTCTTT. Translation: CASSPLARDTEAFF.

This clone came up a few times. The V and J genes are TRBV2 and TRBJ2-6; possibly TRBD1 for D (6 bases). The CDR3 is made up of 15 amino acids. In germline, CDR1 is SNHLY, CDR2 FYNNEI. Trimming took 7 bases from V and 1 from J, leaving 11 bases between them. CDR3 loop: CASKATGSGANVLTF. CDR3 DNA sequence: TGTGCCAGCAAGGCTACAGGGTCTGGGGCCAACGTCCTGACTTTC.

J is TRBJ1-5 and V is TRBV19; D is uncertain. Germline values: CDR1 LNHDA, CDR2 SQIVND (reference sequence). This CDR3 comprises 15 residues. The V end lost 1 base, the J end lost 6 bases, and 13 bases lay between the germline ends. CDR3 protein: CASSIVAVVAQPQHF. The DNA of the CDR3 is TGTGCCAGTAGTATAGTGGCAGTCGTGGCTCAGCCCCAGCATTTT.